These T cell receptor beta chains were read from a single sample in a study of blood T cells in healthy people across ages. TCRdb reprocessed the 5' RACE reads via MiXCR and lists one record per CDR3 protein. This table holds about 640,000 distinct CDR3 sequences, under 70% found once. Material for sequencing was blood. The receptors were gathered from a man in his 60s in good health. Each CDR3 is given with its conserved first and last residue. Each record gives: V gene, J gene, CDR3 protein.

>TRBV5-1|TRBJ2-6
CASSTPRVNSGANVLTF
>TRBV20-1|TRBJ1-1
CSARDRRGLWTEAFF
>TRBV27|TRBJ1-1
CASSPSATGLNTEAFF
>TRBV5-5|TRBJ2-7
CASSFAGIENYEQYF
>TRBV4-1|TRBJ2-5
CASSQLTSGGETQYF
>TRBV18|TRBJ2-1
CASSPLQGSPNGYNEQFF
>TRBV7-6|TRBJ1-6
CASSSTASPLHF
>TRBV4-1|TRBJ2-1
CASSQDLLIAGGNEQFF
>TRBV6-5|TRBJ1-2
CASSDDSGPRGYTF
>TRBV18|TRBJ2-1
CASSLIAGTNEQFF
>TRBV20-1|TRBJ2-3
CSASQGSVETDTQYF
>TRBV2|TRBJ2-5
CASSPFAGAETQYF
>TRBV6-2/TRBV6-3|TRBJ2-1
CASTELAGEDNEQFF
>TRBV7-9|TRBJ2-6
CASSFGTGAGANVLTF
>TRBV20-1|TRBJ2-5
CSASTIAGGQETQYF
>TRBV12-3/TRBV12-4|TRBJ2-4
CASSLTGSLKNIQYF
>TRBV29-1|TRBJ2-3
CSVEERGTDTQYF
>TRBV6-4|TRBJ1-1
CASRLTYLNTEAFF
>TRBV2|TRBJ1-1
CASNMFVGQGGEAFF
>TRBV3-1|TRBJ1-6
CASSQGGNSPLHF